The 15 T cell receptor beta chains reported below all come from one sample, sequenced in a study of blood T cell repertoires in COVID-19. The assay was immunoSEQ multiplex PCR, and TCRdb's table has in-frame clones only and misses some. The sample includes under 75,000 clones, around 87% of them seen just once. Sequencing was performed on peripheral blood. The receptors derive from a man in his fifties with acute or convalescent COVID-19.

The V gene is TRBV6-5, the J gene TRBJ2-7; the match to TRBD1 covers 9 bases. The junction had 4 bases not matched to a gene; V was cut back by 5 bases and J by 2 bases. This CDR3 is built from 14 residues. Looked up from germline, CDR1 is MNHEY and CDR2 is SVGAGI. The DNA for the CDR3 is TGTGCCAGCAGTCCCGACAGGGGGGCCTACGAGCAGTACTTC. It codes for CASSPDRGAYEQYF.

CDR3 protein: CASSQPPGTVSTGELFF. CDR3 DNA sequence: TGTGCCAGCAGCCAACCCCCCGGGACAGTGAGCACCGGGGAGCTGTTTTTT. The genes are TRBV27 and TRBJ2-2; 7 nucleotides match TRBD1. The germline CDR1 and CDR2 sequences are MNHEY and SMNVEV (reference sequence). Trimming removed 6 bases from V and 4 bases from J; junction bases left unmatched: 14. This CDR3 has 17 amino acids.

The chain employs TRBV7-9 and TRBJ2-1; TRBD2 matches 7 bases. Germline V lookup: CDR1 SEHNR, CDR2 FQNEAQ (reference sequence). V shed 5 bases and J 5 bases; nucleotides not matched to a gene: 9. CDR3 length: 15 amino acids. The CDR3 nucleotides are TGTGCCAGCAGCCCTCGGGCTAGCGGAAACAATGAGCAGTTCTTC. Its translation: CASSPRASGNNEQFF.

V usage is TRBV5-1 and J usage is TRBJ2-5; 7 bases line up with TRBD2. The CDR3 is 15 residues long. V was pared by 1 base and J by 3 bases, with 6 bases of the junction left unmatched. Germline V gene lookup returns CDR1 SGHRS and CDR2 YFSETQ. CDR3 DNA sequence: TGCGCCAGCAGCTTGTTCAGCGGGATAGAAGAGACCCAGTACTTC. Protein: CASSLFSGIEETQYF. The variable domain in full, completed from reference TRBV5-1 and TRBJ2-5, reads KAGVTQTPRYLIKTRGQQVTLSCSPISGHRSVSWYQQTPGQGLQFLFEYFSETQRNKGNFPGRFSGRQFSNSRSEMNVSTLELGDSALYLCASSLFSGIEETQYFGPGTRLLVL.

J is TRBJ2-1 and V is TRBV24-1, with D tentatively TRBD1 (5 bases). V was shortened by 8 bases and J by 0 bases, with 10 bases between the two germline ends. The length of the CDR3 is 14 residues. Germline CDR1 and CDR2: KGHDR and SFDVKD. The CDR3: CATTPDSSYNEQFF. In DNA, the CDR3 is TGTGCCACCACGCCAGACAGCTCCTACAATGAGCAGTTCTTC.

The table lists this clone with a count of one. The chain has TRBV7-2 and TRBJ2-3; 9 bases match TRBD1. V lost 4 bases and J lost 14; bases outside the gene matches: 13. The CDR3 has 14 residues. The germline V gene encodes CDR1 SGHTA and CDR2 FQGNSA. CDR3 protein: CASSSDRGGLGWYF. The CDR3, as DNA: TGTGCCAGCAGCTCGGACAGGGGAGGGTTGGGGTGGTATTTT. Based on the CDR3 plus reference TRBV7-2 and TRBJ2-3, the full variable domain is GAGVSQSPSNKVTEKGKDVELRCDPISGHTALYWYRQSLGQGLEFLIYFQGNSAPDKSGLPSDRFSAERTGGSVSTLTIQRTQQEDSAVYLCASSSDRGGLGWYFGPGTRLTVL.

This chain uses TRBV7-8 with TRBJ2-1; 11 bases match TRBD2. Germline loops: CDR1 SGHVS, CDR2 FQNEAQ. The CDR3 covers 15 residues. Germline trimming cut 5 bases from V and 7 bases from J; bases unmatched to any gene: 7. The CDR3 reads CASSQGLAGGNEQFF. The CDR3 DNA follows: TGTGCCAGCAGCCAAGGGCTAGCGGGAGGAAATGAGCAGTTCTTC.

In nucleotides, the CDR3 is TGTGCCAGCTCACCAGCCCAGGGCGCCGGGGAGCTGTTTTTT. Residues: CASSPAQGAGELFF. The chain is built from TRBV18 and TRBJ2-2; weak D call: TRBD1 (5 bases). This CDR3 has 14 amino acids. The germline V gene has CDR1 KGHSH and CDR2 LQKENI. Trimming left V 2 bases short and J 6 bases short, with 10 bases between.

The V gene is TRBV9, the J gene TRBJ2-3; TRBD2 matches 11 bases. CDR3 length equals 16 residues. After removal of 3 bases from V and 2 bases from J, the junction contained 5 bases not matched to a gene. CDR1 is SGDLS, CDR2 YYNGEE, per germline. The CDR3 nucleotides read TGTGCCAGCAGCGCCGGGACTAGCGGAGTCACAGATACGCAGTATTTT. Residues: CASSAGTSGVTDTQYF.

Comments on this clone: The same CDR3 arises from other DNA sequences in this sample as well. The chain combines TRBV5-1 with TRBJ2-3; TRBD2 matches at 10 bases. The CDR3 is made up of 15 amino acids. Per the germline V gene, CDR1 is SGHRS and CDR2 is YFSETQ. Trimming cost V 4 bases and J 1 base; bases outside gene matches: 3. The DNA for the CDR3 is TGCGCCAGCAGCCTAGCGGGAGATGGCACAGATACGCAGTATTTT. It encodes CASSLAGDGTDTQYF.

The gene calls are TRBV27 and TRBJ1-5, with 8 bases aligning to TRBD1. The germline CDR1 and CDR2 sequences are MNHEY and SMNVEV (reference sequence). This CDR3 is 16 amino acids long. V was clipped by 6 bases and J by 5 bases; unmatched bases: 12. CDR3 DNA sequence: TGTGCCAGCAGCCTTCGGCAGGGGGCGATGGATCAGCCCCAGCATTTT. This translates into CASSLRQGAMDQPQHF.

This clone appeared a few times. This chain joins TRBV11-2 and TRBJ1-1, with D perhaps matching TRBD1 (6 bases). The CDR3 is made up of 14 amino acids. Deletions cut 3 bases from V and 1 base from J, with 9 bases between. CDR1 SGHAT and CDR2 FQNNGV come from the germline V gene. CDR3 amino acids: CASSLGTTNTEAFF. The CDR3 DNA reads TGTGCCAGCAGCTTGGGGACAACGAACACTGAAGCTTTCTTT.

The chain joins TRBV18 to TRBJ1-5, with a weak D call TRBD1 (5 bases). The CDR3 spans 17 residues. V was shortened by 6 bases and J by 0 bases, with 18 bases between the two germline ends. Germline V gives CDR1 KGHSH, CDR2 LQKENI. CDR3 sequence: CASSPTSGHDSNQPQHF. CDR3 nucleotides: TGTGCCAGCTCGCCTACTTCAGGACACGATAGCAATCAGCCCCAGCATTTT. The complete variable domain, with remaining parts taken from reference TRBV18 and TRBJ1-5, reads NAGVMQNPRHLVRRRGQEARLRCSPMKGHSHVYWYRQLPEEGLKFMVYLQKENIIDESGMPKERFSAEFPKEGPSILRIQQVVRGDSAAYFCASSPTSGHDSNQPQHFGDGTRLSIL.

CDR3 DNA: TGTGCCAGCTCACCGTTTTCTCGAGAGAACACCGGGGAGCTGTTTTTT. This translates into CASSPFSRENTGELFF. The rearrangement joins TRBV18 to TRBJ2-2; D not certain. The ends were cut back, 3 bases at V and 1 base at J, with 12 bases in the middle. The V gene's germline CDR1 is KGHSH and CDR2 LQKENI. The CDR3 is made up of 16 amino acids. The variable domain in full, completed from reference TRBV18 and TRBJ2-2, reads NAGVMQNPRHLVRRRGQEARLRCSPMKGHSHVYWYRQLPEEGLKFMVYLQKENIIDESGMPKERFSAEFPKEGPSILRIQQVVRGDSAAYFCASSPFSRENTGELFFGEGSRLTVL.

This chain uses TRBV2 with TRBJ2-7; TRBD1 matches at 10 bases. CDR3 length: 14 amino acids. Trimming at V came to 3 bases and at J to 6 bases, leaving 5 bases not matched to a gene. Germline-derived CDR1 and CDR2 are SNHLY and FYNNEI. The CDR3 DNA follows: TGTGCCAGCAGTGAGGGGACAGGGGTGGGCGAGCAGTACTTC. Residues: CASSEGTGVGEQYF.